Listed below are T cell receptor beta chains from one sample, sequenced in a study of identical twins. One entry per CDR3 protein, called by TCRdb with MiXCR from the 5' RACE reads. The table has some 460,000 distinct CDR3 sequences, 13% to 15% seen once. These same records also appear under a second study, on yellow fever vaccine responses in identical twins.

The specimen was CD4+ T cells sorted from blood. The origin of the receptors is a woman between 18 and 29 years old in good health. The CDR3 runs from the conserved cysteine through the conserved F or W. A D gene is named only where the DNA matches it firmly. Size tells how often a clone was seen (once, few, many) or the class of an expanded clone, and some rows leave it out.

V gene: TRBV7-2
D gene: TRBD1
clone size: few
J gene: TRBJ1-5
CDR3 protein: CASSLARGQQPQHF
CDR3 DNA: TGTGCCAGCAGCTTAGCCAGGGGGCAACAGCCCCAGCATTTT

V gene: TRBV6-2/TRBV6-3
D gene: .
clone size: .
J gene: TRBJ2-3
CDR3 protein: CASSYSYSAPSTDTQYF
CDR3 DNA: TGTGCCAGCAGTTACTCATACTCAGCGCCCTCTACAGATACGCAGTATTTT

V gene: TRBV5-1
D gene: .
clone size: few
J gene: TRBJ2-7
CDR3 protein: CASSLGKHPSINEQYF
CDR3 DNA: TGCGCCAGCAGCTTGGGGAAACACCCTAGCATCAACGAGCAGTACTTC

V gene: TRBV18
D gene: .
clone size: .
J gene: TRBJ2-1
CDR3 protein: CASSPPPNTVWKNNEQFF
CDR3 DNA: TGTGCCAGCTCACCACCTCCCAACACCGTGTGGAAGAACAATGAGCAGTTCTTC

V gene: TRBV20-1
D gene: .
clone size: .
J gene: TRBJ2-1
CDR3 protein: CSARDQPLDEQFF
CDR3 DNA: TGCAGTGCTAGAGATCAGCCCCTGGATGAGCAGTTCTTC

V gene: TRBV7-3
D gene: .
clone size: .
J gene: TRBJ1-1
CDR3 protein: CASSLSGQNTEAFF
CDR3 DNA: TGTGCCAGCAGCTTAAGCGGGCAGAACACTGAAGCTTTCTTT

V gene: TRBV7-9
D gene: TRBD2
clone size: .
J gene: TRBJ2-1
CDR3 protein: CASKGTSGGSYNEQFF
CDR3 DNA: TGTGCCAGCAAAGGGACTAGCGGGGGATCGTACAATGAGCAGTTCTTC

V gene: TRBV7-2
D gene: TRBD1
clone size: .
J gene: TRBJ2-7
CDR3 protein: CASSYFRGQGDYEQYF
CDR3 DNA: TGTGCCAGCAGCTACTTTAGGGGACAGGGTGACTACGAGCAGTACTTC

V gene: TRBV2
D gene: .
clone size: .
J gene: TRBJ2-5
CDR3 protein: CASRITGGRETQYF
CDR3 DNA: TGTGCCAGCAGAATTACAGGTGGGAGAGAGACCCAGTACTTC

V gene: TRBV18
D gene: .
clone size: few
J gene: TRBJ1-1
CDR3 protein: CASSPLGADTEAFF
CDR3 DNA: TGTGCCAGCTCACCGCTTGGGGCAGACACTGAAGCTTTCTTT

V gene: TRBV5-6
D gene: TRBD2
clone size: few
J gene: TRBJ2-5
CDR3 protein: CASSSLGLAGGQETQYF
CDR3 DNA: TGTGCCAGCAGCTCACTCGGACTAGCGGGGGGGCAAGAGACCCAGTACTTC

V gene: TRBV2
D gene: .
clone size: many
J gene: TRBJ2-2
CDR3 protein: CASRIQAGELFF
CDR3 DNA: TGTGCCAGCAGAATACAGGCTGGGGAGCTGTTTTTT

V gene: TRBV7-3
D gene: .
clone size: few
J gene: TRBJ2-6
CDR3 protein: CASSTRTGSGANVLTF
CDR3 DNA: TGTGCCAGCAGCACCCGAACAGGGTCCGGGGCCAACGTCCTGACTTTC

V gene: TRBV29-1
D gene: TRBD2
clone size: many
J gene: TRBJ2-1
CDR3 protein: CSVEDSLAGNEQFF
CDR3 DNA: TGCAGCGTTGAAGATTCTCTAGCGGGCAATGAGCAGTTCTTC

V gene: TRBV10-3
D gene: .
clone size: many
J gene: TRBJ2-5
CDR3 protein: CATAKGGQTKETQYF
CDR3 DNA: TGTGCCACCGCAAAGGGGGGACAGACTAAAGAGACCCAGTACTTC

V gene: TRBV19
D gene: TRBD2
clone size: few
J gene: TRBJ2-2
CDR3 protein: CASGGTSGSYNGELFF
CDR3 DNA: TGTGCCAGTGGGGGGACTAGCGGGAGTTATAACGGGGAGCTGTTTTTT

V gene: TRBV11-3
D gene: .
clone size: few
J gene: TRBJ2-1
CDR3 protein: CASSLGAVNEQFF
CDR3 DNA: TGTGCCAGCAGCTTAGGGGCAGTTAATGAGCAGTTCTTC

V gene: TRBV5-1
D gene: TRBD1
clone size: few
J gene: TRBJ1-3
CDR3 protein: CASSVGQNSGNTIYF
CDR3 DNA: TGCGCCAGCAGCGTGGGACAGAACTCTGGAAACACCATATATTTT

V gene: TRBV29-1
D gene: TRBD2
clone size: many
J gene: TRBJ2-3
CDR3 protein: CSEREPSTDTQYF
CDR3 DNA: TGCAGCGAGCGGGAGCCGAGCACAGATACGCAGTATTTT

V gene: TRBV7-2
D gene: .
clone size: few
J gene: TRBJ2-3
CDR3 protein: CASMWGGPGTDTQYF
CDR3 DNA: TGTGCCAGCATGTGGGGGGGGCCGGGGACAGATACGCAGTATTTT

V gene: TRBV18
D gene: .
clone size: few
J gene: TRBJ1-1
CDR3 protein: CASSPTTVSEAFF
CDR3 DNA: TGTGCCAGCTCACCGACCACAGTATCTGAAGCTTTCTTT

V gene: TRBV20-1
D gene: .
clone size: few
J gene: TRBJ2-1
CDR3 protein: CSARAGGQFF
CDR3 DNA: TGCAGTGCTAGAGCCGGGGGGCAGTTCTTC

V gene: TRBV6-5
D gene: .
clone size: .
J gene: TRBJ1-6
CDR3 protein: CASSSPYQGNSPLHF
CDR3 DNA: TGTGCCAGCAGTTCCCCGTACCAGGGAAATTCACCCCTCCACTTT

V gene: TRBV6-1
D gene: TRBD1
clone size: .
J gene: TRBJ1-2
CDR3 protein: CASSRMDRGPYGYTF
CDR3 DNA: TGTGCCAGCAGTCGAATGGACAGGGGTCCCTATGGCTACACCTTC

V gene: TRBV27
D gene: .
clone size: .
J gene: TRBJ1-1
CDR3 protein: CASTRGDMNTEAFF
CDR3 DNA: TGTGCCAGCACGAGAGGGGATATGAACACTGAAGCTTTCTTT

V gene: TRBV28
D gene: TRBD1
clone size: few
J gene: TRBJ2-7
CDR3 protein: CASLTQGTGTYEQYF
CDR3 DNA: TGTGCCAGCCTGACTCAAGGGACAGGGACCTACGAGCAGTACTTC

V gene: TRBV18
D gene: TRBD1
clone size: .
J gene: TRBJ1-2
CDR3 protein: CASSLDRGSSGYTF
CDR3 DNA: TGTGCCAGCTCACTGGACAGGGGTTCGTCCGGCTACACCTTC

V gene: TRBV7-3
D gene: TRBD2
clone size: few
J gene: TRBJ2-3
CDR3 protein: CASSLRAGADTQYF
CDR3 DNA: TGTGCCAGCAGCTTAAGAGCGGGGGCAGATACGCAGTATTTT

V gene: TRBV12-3/TRBV12-4
D gene: TRBD1
clone size: .
J gene: TRBJ2-1
CDR3 protein: CASSLFGTGGNEQFF
CDR3 DNA: TGTGCCAGCAGTTTATTTGGGACAGGGGGTAATGAGCAGTTCTTC

V gene: TRBV3-1
D gene: TRBD2
clone size: few
J gene: TRBJ2-7
CDR3 protein: CASSQEVFSGRANEQYF
CDR3 DNA: TGTGCCAGCAGCCAAGAGGTTTTTAGCGGGAGGGCCAACGAGCAGTACTTC

V gene: TRBV20-1
D gene: .
clone size: .
J gene: TRBJ2-7
CDR3 protein: CSALSQAGFYEQYF
CDR3 DNA: TGCAGTGCTCTTAGCCAGGCAGGGTTTTACGAGCAGTACTTC

V gene: TRBV20-1
D gene: .
clone size: .
J gene: TRBJ2-7
CDR3 protein: CSAAPTNSYEQYF
CDR3 DNA: TGCAGTGCCGCCCCGACAAATTCCTACGAGCAGTACTTC

V gene: TRBV28
D gene: .
clone size: .
J gene: TRBJ2-2
CDR3 protein: CASSMWVQRRNTGELFF
CDR3 DNA: TGTGCCAGCAGCATGTGGGTGCAGCGGAGAAACACCGGGGAGCTGTTTTTT

V gene: TRBV15
D gene: TRBD1
clone size: .
J gene: TRBJ2-5
CDR3 protein: CATSRDPRGIGETQYF
CDR3 DNA: TGTGCCACCAGCAGAGATCCCAGGGGGATCGGGGAGACCCAGTACTTC

V gene: TRBV2
D gene: .
clone size: .
J gene: TRBJ2-3
CDR3 protein: CASSEQGTDTQYF
CDR3 DNA: TGTGCCAGCAGTGAGCAGGGAACAGATACGCAGTATTTT

V gene: TRBV5-6
D gene: TRBD1
clone size: few
J gene: TRBJ1-1
CDR3 protein: CASSRPQGFLTEAFF
CDR3 DNA: TGTGCCAGCAGCAGACCACAGGGGTTTTTGACTGAAGCTTTCTTT

V gene: TRBV4-3
D gene: .
clone size: .
J gene: TRBJ2-2
CDR3 protein: CASSQVDTGELFF
CDR3 DNA: TGCGCCAGCAGCCAAGTTGACACCGGGGAGCTGTTTTTT

V gene: TRBV19
D gene: .
clone size: .
J gene: TRBJ2-4
CDR3 protein: CASGNPARSKNIQYF
CDR3 DNA: TGTGCCAGTGGAAATCCGGCCAGATCCAAAAACATTCAGTACTTC

V gene: TRBV14
D gene: TRBD1
clone size: few
J gene: TRBJ1-1
CDR3 protein: CASSQGGPTGFF
CDR3 DNA: TGTGCCAGCAGCCAAGGCGGGCCGACAGGGTTCTTT

V gene: TRBV6-5
D gene: .
clone size: many
J gene: TRBJ2-7
CDR3 protein: CASSYKYEQYF
CDR3 DNA: TGTGCCAGCAGTTACAAGTACGAGCAGTACTTC

V gene: TRBV4-3
D gene: TRBD1
clone size: few
J gene: TRBJ2-5
CDR3 protein: CASSQGRDRVETQYF
CDR3 DNA: TGCGCCAGCAGCCAAGGGCGGGACAGGGTGGAGACCCAGTACTTC

V gene: TRBV5-1
D gene: .
clone size: .
J gene: TRBJ2-3
CDR3 protein: CASNTGGTADTDTQYF
CDR3 DNA: TGCGCCAGCAATACCGGGGGGACAGCGGACACAGATACGCAGTATTTT

V gene: TRBV24-1
D gene: .
clone size: few
J gene: TRBJ2-3
CDR3 protein: CATSDLGGGTDTQYF
CDR3 DNA: TGTGCCACCAGTGATTTGGGAGGGGGCACAGATACGCAGTATTTT

V gene: TRBV3-1
D gene: .
clone size: .
J gene: TRBJ2-7
CDR3 protein: CASSQAGNTPQHEQYF
CDR3 DNA: TGTGCCAGCAGCCAAGCCGGGAACACCCCGCAGCACGAGCAGTACTTC

V gene: TRBV6-1
D gene: .
clone size: few
J gene: TRBJ2-7
CDR3 protein: CASSETRITIYEQYF
CDR3 DNA: TGTGCCAGCAGCGAGACGAGGATAACGATCTACGAGCAGTACTTC

V gene: TRBV7-9
D gene: .
clone size: .
J gene: TRBJ1-6
CDR3 protein: CASSLAGGPVVSSPLHF
CDR3 DNA: TGTGCCAGCAGCTTAGCTGGGGGTCCGGTTGTAAGTTCACCCCTCCACTTT